This entry concerns a single T cell receptor (beta chain). This specimen comes from a study of shared clonotypes between healthy human individuals. Genomic DNA from each subset was divided evenly over several immunoSEQ plates. Assay: immunoSEQ multiplex PCR; the TCRdb copy retains only in-frame clones and omits some. The data show about 1.5 million clones, with around 97% seen just once and 0.95% to 1.5% held by the top ten. Source material: naive CD4+ T cells sorted from blood. Subset indicated: CD45RA+ positively selected. The sequence was obtained from a man aged 25-40 years in good health.

The CDR3 is CASSLEPERETQYF. Here the CDR3 DNA reads TGTGCCAGCAGCTTGGAACCCGAAAGGGAGACCCAGTACTTC. The rearrangement joins TRBV5-5 to TRBJ2-5; D ambiguous. The V gene lost 0 bases and the J gene lost 5 bases, with 11 bases spanning the gap. This CDR3 spans 14 amino acids. Germline CDR1 and CDR2: SGHKS and YYEKEE (reference sequence).